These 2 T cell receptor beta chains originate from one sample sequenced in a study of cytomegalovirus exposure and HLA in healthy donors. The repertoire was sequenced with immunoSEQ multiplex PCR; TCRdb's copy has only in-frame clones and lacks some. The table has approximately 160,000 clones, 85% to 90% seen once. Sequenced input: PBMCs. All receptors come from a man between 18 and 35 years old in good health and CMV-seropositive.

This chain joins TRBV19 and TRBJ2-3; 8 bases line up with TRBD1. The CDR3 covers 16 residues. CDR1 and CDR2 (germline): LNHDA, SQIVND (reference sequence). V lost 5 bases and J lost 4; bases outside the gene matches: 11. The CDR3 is CASSLWTGRRSDTQYF. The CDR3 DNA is TGTGCCAGTAGTTTATGGACAGGGCGCAGATCAGATACGCAGTATTTT.

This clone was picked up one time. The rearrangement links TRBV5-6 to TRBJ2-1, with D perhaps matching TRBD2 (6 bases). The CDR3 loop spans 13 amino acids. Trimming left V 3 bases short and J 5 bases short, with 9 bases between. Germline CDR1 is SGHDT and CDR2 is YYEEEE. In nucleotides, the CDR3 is TGTGCCAGCAGCTCCGGGACTGACAATGAGCAGTTCTTC. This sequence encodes CASSSGTDNEQFF.